This TCR beta chain was sequenced for a study of blood T cell repertoires in COVID-19. Overall study: Samples representing acute and convalescent COVID-19 were sourced from the United States, Italy and Spain. T cells, B-cell-depleted T cells, or PBMCs provided the cDNA or gDNA that served as material.

The CDR3 is made up of 12 amino acids. V lost 5 bases and J 7 bases, leaving 11 bases between the germline ends. The germline V gene encodes CDR1 LGHDT and CDR2 YNNKEL (reference sequence). Produced via immunoSEQ multiplex PCR; TCRdb's table is partial and in-frame only. The table lists roughly 250,000 clones, about 89% of them singletons. This clonotype was sampled from a woman aged 18-30 years who had recovered from COVID-19. The chain recombines TRBV3-1 (or the pseudogene TRBV3-2) with TRBJ1-2, with a possible D match to TRBD1 (6 bases). Sequenced input: PBMCs or T cells enriched from blood (not recorded which). CDR3 in amino acids: CASSDQGSGYTF. The CDR3 coding sequence is TGTGCCAGCAGCGACCAGGGGTCTGGCTACACCTTC.